A single sample is the source of the 9 T cell receptor beta chains below, sequenced in a study of CD8 T cells in ankylosing spondylitis. TCRdb called the 5' RACE reads again in MiXCR, with one record for every CDR3 protein. In the table there are more than 150,000 distinct CDR3 sequences, 15% to 20% of which are singletons. Sequencing was performed on blood, either unsorted or a sorted T cell fraction (not recorded which). The receptors were gathered from a male donor between 5 and 29 years old with ankylosing spondylitis or in good health (not recorded which).

This clonotype was seen repeatedly, ten times or more. The CDR3 DNA is TGCGCCAGCAGCCAAGATGAGACTAGCGGGATGCAGCGTGAGACCCAGTACTTC. Residues: CASSQDETSGMQRETQYF. V gene TRBV4-1 combines with J gene TRBJ2-5, with 11 bases fitting TRBD2. Germline CDR1 is MGHRA and CDR2 is YSYEKL. V gave up 0 bases and J gave up 5 bases; unmatched junction bases: 11. This CDR3 has 18 amino acids.

This clonotype showed up just a few times. The J gene is TRBJ2-1, the V gene TRBV6-5, with 9 nucleotides matching TRBD1. CDR3 length: 15 amino acids. Germline V gene data show CDR1 as MNHEY and CDR2 as SVGAGI. V lost 5 bases, J lost 6 bases, and 8 bases stayed unmatched. The DNA of the CDR3 is TGTGCCAGCAGTCACGGGACAGGGTTTAGCAATGAGCAGTTCTTC. Its protein product is CASSHGTGFSNEQFF.

This clonotype was seen repeatedly, ten times or more. The CDR3 DNA reads TGTGCCAGCAGTTTAGTTCAGGGTACACACAATGAGCAGTTCTTC. This gives the protein CASSLVQGTHNEQFF. The rearrangement uses TRBV12-3 or TRBV12-4 and TRBJ2-1; perhaps TRBD1 as D (5 bases). V was pared by 1 base and J by 5 bases, with 12 bases between. This CDR3 is built from 15 residues.

The chain has TRBV29-1 and TRBJ1-1; D remains unclear. CDR3 size: 12 residues. The germline CDR1 and CDR2 sequences are SQVTM and ANQGSEA. Trimming left V 7 bases short and J 7 bases short, with 16 bases between. CDR3 sequence (DNA): TGCAGCGCTCAGCTCACCGCGATTGAAGCTTTCTTT. Its translation is CSAQLTAIEAFF.

This clonotype was recorded at least ten times. This chain uses TRBV24-1 with TRBJ2-2; 9 nucleotides match TRBD2. Trimming cost V 3 bases and J 4 bases; bases outside gene matches: 5. This CDR3 is 16 amino acids long. Germline-derived CDR1 and CDR2 are KGHDR and SFDVKD. CDR3 loop: CATSDPAGGGTGELFF. For the CDR3, the DNA is TGTGCCACCAGTGATCCAGCGGGAGGCGGCACCGGGGAGCTGTTTTTT.

This clonotype was picked up many times. The V gene is TRBV7-9, the J gene TRBJ2-3, with 11 bases aligning to TRBD2. CDR1 is SEHNR and CDR2 is FQNEAQ in the germline V gene (reference sequence). CDR3 length: 18 residues. V was clipped by 4 bases and J by 2 bases; unmatched bases: 11. CDR3 coding DNA: TGTGCCAGCAGCTACCCCCCAGGGACTAGCGGAATCACAGATACGCAGTATTTT. It codes for CASSYPPGTSGITDTQYF.

This clonotype has a count of ten or more. As DNA, the CDR3 is TGTGCCAGCTCACCGACAACCGATGAGCAGTTCTTC. Its translation: CASSPTTDEQFF. This chain links TRBV18 with TRBJ2-1, with D uncertain. Germline V CDR1 and CDR2: KGHSH, LQKENI. With 3 bases removed from V and 8 bases from J, the gap between germline ends came to 8 bases. The CDR3 has 12 residues.

At least ten counts were recorded for this clonotype. The CDR3 spells CASSPGTTQYEQYF. Written as DNA, the CDR3 is TGTGCCAGCTCACCTGGGACTACTCAATACGAGCAGTACTTC. This chain links TRBV18 with TRBJ2-7; 7 nucleotides line up with TRBD2. Germline trimming cut 3 bases from V and 4 bases from J; bases unmatched to any gene: 6. Germline V gene data show CDR1 as KGHSH and CDR2 as LQKENI. CDR3 size: 14 residues.

This clonotype was counted many times. This CDR3 fails to terminate in the conserved phenylalanine or tryptophan, so it likely reflects a read error. Because the CDR3's place on the DNA is in doubt, the DNA is left out and the CDR3 is given as listed by TCRdb. The chain is built from TRBV6-5 and TRBJ2-7; the table calls TRBD2, which could not be checked here. Germline CDR1 reads MNHEY; CDR2 reads SVGAGI. Inclusive of both ends, the CDR3 amounts to 9 amino acids. CDR3 region: CASSYGEKD.